Listed here is a single T cell receptor (beta chain). The sample comes from a study of blood T cell repertoires in COVID-19. Study in general: The study drew acute and convalescent COVID-19 samples from the United States, Italy and Spain. T cells, B-cell-depleted T cells, or PBMCs supplied cDNA or gDNA.

The V gene lost 2 bases and the J gene lost 6 bases, with 13 bases spanning the gap. The CDR3 is 15 amino acids. Authors' data handling: How many nucleated cells were present was estimated from reference gene primer amplification. TCRdb's table, derived via immunoSEQ multiplex PCR, lists solely in-frame clones and lacks some. That table supplies the V and J calls and clone size; D and trimming were determined from the DNA. Among around 320,000 clones, approximately 90% were seen once, and the ten largest hold just under 7%. The sequenced sample was peripheral blood. The chain carries TRBV23-1 and TRBJ2-2, with D perhaps TRBD1 (6 bases). TRBV23-1 is noted as an ORF with a role that remains uncertain. The receptor was derived from a young woman who had recovered from COVID-19. This CDR3 is CASSQPGHPPGELFF. CDR3 in DNA: TGCGCCAGCAGTCAACCGGGACACCCTCCCGGGGAGCTGTTTTTT.